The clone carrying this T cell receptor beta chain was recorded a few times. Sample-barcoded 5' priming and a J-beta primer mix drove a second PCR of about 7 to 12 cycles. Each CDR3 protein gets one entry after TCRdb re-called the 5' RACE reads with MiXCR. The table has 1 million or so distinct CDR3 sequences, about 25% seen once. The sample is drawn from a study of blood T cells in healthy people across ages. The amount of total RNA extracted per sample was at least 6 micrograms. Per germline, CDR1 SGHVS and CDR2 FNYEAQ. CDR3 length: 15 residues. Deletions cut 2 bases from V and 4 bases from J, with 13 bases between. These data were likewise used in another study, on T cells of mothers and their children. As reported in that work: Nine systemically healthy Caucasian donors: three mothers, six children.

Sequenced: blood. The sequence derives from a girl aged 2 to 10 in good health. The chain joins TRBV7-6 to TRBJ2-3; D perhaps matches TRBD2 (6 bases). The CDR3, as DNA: TGTGCCAGCAGCTTACACGGGGGAGTATCAGATACGCAGTATTTT. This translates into CASSLHGGVSDTQYF.